This T cell receptor beta chain was sequenced during a study of cytomegalovirus exposure and HLA in healthy donors. Study outcomes and limitations: Several V segments, TRBV6-2 and TRBV6-3 among them, could not be told apart and were dropped. Later genetic work tied a missense DCLRE1C variant to beta-chain V and J trimming. Cytomegalovirus status was reportedly diagnosed by the classifier with high specificity and sensitivity.

From germline, CDR1 is LNHDA and CDR2 SQIVND (reference sequence). This CDR3 contains 15 residues. V was clipped by 6 bases and J by 3 bases, with 15 bases between them. The primer mix had 60 Vbeta and 13 Jbeta primers. Authors' methods: Among the unique TCR beta chains that a later analysis counted, about 81 million in all, around 11 million were shared. Produced via immunoSEQ multiplex PCR; TCRdb's table is partial and in-frame only. For V, J and clone size, that table is used; D and trimming come from the DNA. The sample includes some 120,000 clones, around 80% of them seen just once. On this clone: The antigen is not known.

Sequenced sample: PBMCs. The clonotype comes from a man aged 25 to 40 in good health and CMV-seronegative. The V and J genes are TRBV19 and TRBJ1-5, with a weak D call TRBD1 (6 bases). The CDR3 nucleotides read TGTGCCAGTAGGGAGGGCGGGGGGCTCAATCAGCCCCAGCATTTT. Protein: CASREGGGLNQPQHF.